Listed below are T cell receptor beta chains from one sample, sequenced in a study of OX40 agonist ivuxolimab in advanced cancers. Assay: immunoSEQ multiplex PCR; the TCRdb copy retains only in-frame clones and omits some. Of around 110,000 clones in the sample, 90% were seen once. This specimen was CD4+ or CD8+ T cells sorted from blood, taken in a trial of the OX40 agonist ivuxolimab. These receptors were taken from an adult with an advanced solid tumor such as melanoma, head and neck, liver or kidney cancer. CDR3s leave out the opening cysteine and the closing phenylalanine or tryptophan.

V	J	CDR3
TRBV30	TRBJ1-5	AWSPLTGSQPQH
TRBV6-4	TRBJ1-3	ASRGVGNTIY
TRBV19	TRBJ2-7	ASRDRDRSSYEQY
TRBV10-3	TRBJ1-2	AISAGGARDGYT
TRBV5-1	TRBJ1-6	ASRPRGEINSPLH
TRBV5-6	TRBJ1-5	ASSAGQNQPQH
TRBV19	TRBJ2-7	ASSMAGGSGEQY
TRBV5-3	TRBJ1-4	ARSLCRGRREKLF
TRBV28	TRBJ2-1	ASSFARLAGSRNEQF
TRBV10-1	TRBJ2-7	ANRLGHEQY
TRBV19	TRBJ2-3	ASSTVRGDTQY
TRBV7-8	TRBJ1-3	ASGGSSGNTIY
TRBV7-2	TRBJ2-7	ASAEEWESYEQY
TRBV6-4	TRBJ2-1	ASSDSGGGRPNEQF
TRBV2	TRBJ2-7	ASRSTGSYEQY
TRBV6-5	TRBJ1-1	ASWVLGNTEAF
TRBV12-5	TRBJ2-5	ASGWGETQY
TRBV6-1	TRBJ1-6	ASSDRARSPLH
TRBV15	TRBJ1-5	ATSRGGQSLLFNQPQH
TRBV7-2	TRBJ2-3	ASSLGNSGTDTQY
TRBV6-5	TRBJ1-1	ASSYRREHAF